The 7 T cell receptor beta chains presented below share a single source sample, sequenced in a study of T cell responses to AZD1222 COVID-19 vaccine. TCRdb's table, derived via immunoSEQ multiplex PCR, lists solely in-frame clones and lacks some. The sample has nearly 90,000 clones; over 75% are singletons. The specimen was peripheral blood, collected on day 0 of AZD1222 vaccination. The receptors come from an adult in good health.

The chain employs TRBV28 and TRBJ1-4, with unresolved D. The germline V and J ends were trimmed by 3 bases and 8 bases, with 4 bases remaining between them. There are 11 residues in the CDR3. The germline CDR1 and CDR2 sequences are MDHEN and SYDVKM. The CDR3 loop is CASSLLEKLFF. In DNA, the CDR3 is TGTGCCAGCAGTTTGTTAGAAAAACTGTTTTTT.

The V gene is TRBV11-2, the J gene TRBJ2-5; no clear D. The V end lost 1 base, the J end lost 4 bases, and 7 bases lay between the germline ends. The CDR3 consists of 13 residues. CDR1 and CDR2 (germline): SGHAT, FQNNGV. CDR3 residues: CASSLAPVETQYF. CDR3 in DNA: TGTGCCAGCAGCTTAGCGCCCGTAGAGACCCAGTACTTC.

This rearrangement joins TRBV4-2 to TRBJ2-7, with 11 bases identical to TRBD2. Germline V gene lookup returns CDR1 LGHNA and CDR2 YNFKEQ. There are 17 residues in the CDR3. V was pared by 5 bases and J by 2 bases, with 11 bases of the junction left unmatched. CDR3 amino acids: CASSSRGLAGGPYEQYF. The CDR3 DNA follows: TGTGCCAGCAGCTCCCGAGGGCTAGCGGGAGGCCCCTACGAGCAGTACTTC.

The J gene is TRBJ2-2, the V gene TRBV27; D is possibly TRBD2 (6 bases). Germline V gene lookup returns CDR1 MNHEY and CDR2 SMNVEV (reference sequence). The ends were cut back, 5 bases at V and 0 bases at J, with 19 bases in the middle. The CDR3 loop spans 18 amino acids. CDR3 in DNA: TGTGCCAGCAGTCCGGGACTTTGGAGAGGTTCGAACACCGGGGAGCTGTTTTTT. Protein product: CASSPGLWRGSNTGELFF.

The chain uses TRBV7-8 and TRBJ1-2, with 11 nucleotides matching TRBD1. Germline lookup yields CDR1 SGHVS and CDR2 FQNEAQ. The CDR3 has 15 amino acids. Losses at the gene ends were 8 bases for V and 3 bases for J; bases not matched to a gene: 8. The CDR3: CASLPGTGGDYGYTF. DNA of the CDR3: TGTGCCAGCTTACCCGGGACAGGGGGAGACTATGGCTACACCTTC.

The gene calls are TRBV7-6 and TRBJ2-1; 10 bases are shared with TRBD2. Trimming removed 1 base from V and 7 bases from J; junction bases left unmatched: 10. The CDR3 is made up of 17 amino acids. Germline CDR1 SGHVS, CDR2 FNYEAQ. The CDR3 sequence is CASSLESASGRGNEQFF. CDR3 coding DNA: TGTGCCAGCAGCTTAGAGAGCGCTAGCGGGAGAGGAAATGAGCAGTTCTTC.

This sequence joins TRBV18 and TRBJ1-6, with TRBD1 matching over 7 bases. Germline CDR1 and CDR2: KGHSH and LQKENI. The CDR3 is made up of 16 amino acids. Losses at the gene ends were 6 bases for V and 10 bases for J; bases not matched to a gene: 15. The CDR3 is CASSENRGKGNSPLHF. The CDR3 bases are TGTGCCAGCTCTGAAAACAGGGGAAAAGGCAACTCACCCCTCCACTTT.